This T cell receptor (beta chain) emerged from a study of CD8 T cells in ankylosing spondylitis. General study findings and limits: Reactive arthritis synovial fluid and blood were previously reported to contain some motif variants. Roughly eight highly homologous variants made up a TCR beta motif that seemed to typify ankylosing spondylitis blood. As for the disease-linked clones, they showed a CD8+ phenotype and occurred at relatively low frequencies in peripheral blood.

TCR beta libraries were made by quantitative 5'-RACE with molecular barcodes. TCRdb redid the calling of the 5' RACE reads with MiXCR, one entry per CDR3 protein. The data show 200,000 to 300,000 distinct CDR3 sequences, about 9.1% seen once. This clonotype was recorded at least ten times. Its antigen is not known. Germline CDR1 reads SGHRS; CDR2 reads YFSETQ. Trimming stripped 0 bases from V and 4 bases from J, with 10 bases between. The CDR3 totals 14 residues. This TCR was recovered from a male donor with ankylosing spondylitis or in good health (not recorded which). What was sequenced was blood, either unsorted or a sorted T cell fraction (not recorded which). The chain links TRBV5-1 to TRBJ1-1; D ambiguous. The chain's CDR3 is CASSLVAGGTEAFF. CDR3 in DNA: TGCGCCAGCAGCTTGGTGGCAGGCGGCACTGAAGCTTTCTTT.